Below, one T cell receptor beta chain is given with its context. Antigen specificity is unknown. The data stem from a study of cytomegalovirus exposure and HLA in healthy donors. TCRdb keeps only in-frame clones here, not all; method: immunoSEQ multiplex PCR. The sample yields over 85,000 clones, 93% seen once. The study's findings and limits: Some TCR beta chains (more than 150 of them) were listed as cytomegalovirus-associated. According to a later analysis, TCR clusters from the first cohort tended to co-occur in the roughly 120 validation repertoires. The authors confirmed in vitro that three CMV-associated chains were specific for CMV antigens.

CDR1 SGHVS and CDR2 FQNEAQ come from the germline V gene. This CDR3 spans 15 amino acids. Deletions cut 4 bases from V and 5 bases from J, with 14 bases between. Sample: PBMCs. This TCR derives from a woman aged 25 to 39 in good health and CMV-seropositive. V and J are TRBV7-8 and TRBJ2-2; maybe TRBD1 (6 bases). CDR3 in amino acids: CASSYTGTPTGELFF. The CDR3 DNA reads TGTGCCAGCAGCTATACGGGGACACCAACCGGGGAGCTGTTTTTT.